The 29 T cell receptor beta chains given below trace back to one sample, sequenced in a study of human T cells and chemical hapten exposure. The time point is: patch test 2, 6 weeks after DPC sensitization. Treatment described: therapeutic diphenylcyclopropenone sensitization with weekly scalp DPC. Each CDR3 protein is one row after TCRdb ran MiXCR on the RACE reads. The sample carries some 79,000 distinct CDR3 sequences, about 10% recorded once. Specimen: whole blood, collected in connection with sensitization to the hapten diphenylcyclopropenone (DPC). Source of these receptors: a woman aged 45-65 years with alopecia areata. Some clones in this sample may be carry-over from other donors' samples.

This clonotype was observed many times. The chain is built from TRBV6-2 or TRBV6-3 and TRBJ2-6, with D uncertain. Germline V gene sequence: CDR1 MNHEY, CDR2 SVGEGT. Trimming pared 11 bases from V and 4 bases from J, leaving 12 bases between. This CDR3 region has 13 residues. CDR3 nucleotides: TGTGCCGGCCGAGTTTTAGGGGCCAACGTCCTGACTTTC. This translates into CAGRVLGANVLTF.

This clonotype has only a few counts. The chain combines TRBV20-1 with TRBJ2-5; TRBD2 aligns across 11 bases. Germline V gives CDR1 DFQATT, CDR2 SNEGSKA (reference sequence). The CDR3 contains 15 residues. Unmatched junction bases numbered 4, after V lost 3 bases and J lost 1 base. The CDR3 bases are TGCAGTGCTAGGGACGGGACTAGCGGCCAAGAGACCCAGTACTTC. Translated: CSARDGTSGQETQYF.

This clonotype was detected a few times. CDR3 sequence (DNA): TGTGCCAGCAGCTGGTCCCGTTCCTACAATGAGCAGTTCTTC. This gives the protein CASSWSRSYNEQFF. This rearrangement joins TRBV7-2 to TRBJ2-1; D not resolved. Trimming shortened V by 4 bases and J by 1 base, and 8 bases separated the two germline ends. The CDR3 is 14 residues long. From germline, CDR1 is SGHTA and CDR2 FQGNSA.

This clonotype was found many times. Written as DNA, the CDR3 is TGTGCCAGCAGCTTACCCCACAGGGTTCTGGAGACCCAGTACTTC. Its translation: CASSLPHRVLETQYF. This chain joins TRBV7-2 and TRBJ2-5; D is possibly TRBD1 (6 bases). Germline loops: CDR1 SGHTA, CDR2 FQGNSA. The ends were cut back, 2 bases at V and 5 bases at J, with 15 bases in the middle. The CDR3 has 15 residues.

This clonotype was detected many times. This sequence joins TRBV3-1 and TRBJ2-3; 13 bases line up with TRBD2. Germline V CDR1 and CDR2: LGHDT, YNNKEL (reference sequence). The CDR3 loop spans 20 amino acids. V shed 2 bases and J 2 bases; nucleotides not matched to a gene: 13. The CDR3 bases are TGTGCCAGCAGCCAAATCGCACTAGCGGGAGGGCCCCTTGACACAGATACGCAGTATTTT. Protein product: CASSQIALAGGPLDTDTQYF.

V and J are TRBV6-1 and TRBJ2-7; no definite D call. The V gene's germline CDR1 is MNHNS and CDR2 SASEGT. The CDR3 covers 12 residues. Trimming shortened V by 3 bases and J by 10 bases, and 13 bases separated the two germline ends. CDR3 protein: CASSEGSLGQYF. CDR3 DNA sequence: TGTGCCAGCAGTGAGGGCAGCCTTGGACAGTACTTC.

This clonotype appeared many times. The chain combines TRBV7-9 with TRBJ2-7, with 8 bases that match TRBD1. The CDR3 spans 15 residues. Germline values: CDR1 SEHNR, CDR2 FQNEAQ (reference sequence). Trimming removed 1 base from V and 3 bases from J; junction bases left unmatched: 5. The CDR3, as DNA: TGTGCCAGCAGCTTAGTTCGGACAGGGAACTACGAGCAGTACTTC. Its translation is CASSLVRTGNYEQYF.

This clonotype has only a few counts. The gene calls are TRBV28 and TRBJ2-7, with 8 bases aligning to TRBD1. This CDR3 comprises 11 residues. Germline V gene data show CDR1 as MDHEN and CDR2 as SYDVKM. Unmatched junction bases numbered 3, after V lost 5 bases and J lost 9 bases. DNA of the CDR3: TGTGCCAGCAGTCTCGACAGGGGGCAGTACTTC. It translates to CASSLDRGQYF. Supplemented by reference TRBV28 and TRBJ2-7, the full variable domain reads DVKVTQSSRYLVKRTGEKVFLECVQDMDHENMFWYRQDPGLGLRLIYFSYDVKMKEKGDIPEGYSVSREKKERFSLILESASTNQTSMYLCASSLDRGQYFGPGTRLTVT.

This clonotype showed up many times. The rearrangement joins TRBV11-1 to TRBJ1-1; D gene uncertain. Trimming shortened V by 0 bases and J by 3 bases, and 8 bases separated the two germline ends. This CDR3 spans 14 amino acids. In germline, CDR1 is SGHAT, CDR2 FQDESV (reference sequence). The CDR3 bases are TGTGCCAGCAGCTTAGCCAGGAGATACACTGAAGCTTTCTTT. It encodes CASSLARRYTEAFF.

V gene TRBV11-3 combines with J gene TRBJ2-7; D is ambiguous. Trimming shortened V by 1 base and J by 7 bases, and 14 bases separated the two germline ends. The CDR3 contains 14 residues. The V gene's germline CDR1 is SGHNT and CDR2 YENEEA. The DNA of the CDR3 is TGTGCCAGCAGCTTAGGGCGAGAGGTAGGGGAGCAGTACTTC. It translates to CASSLGREVGEQYF.

The CDR3 sequence is CSVEPGGTEAFF. CDR3 bases: TGCAGCGTTGAACCGGGTGGCACTGAAGCTTTCTTT. The gene calls are TRBV29-1 and TRBJ1-1; no clear D gene. Germline V lookup: CDR1 SQVTM, CDR2 ANQGSEA. Trimming cost V 2 bases and J 4 bases, with 8 bases left between them. The CDR3 is made up of 12 amino acids.

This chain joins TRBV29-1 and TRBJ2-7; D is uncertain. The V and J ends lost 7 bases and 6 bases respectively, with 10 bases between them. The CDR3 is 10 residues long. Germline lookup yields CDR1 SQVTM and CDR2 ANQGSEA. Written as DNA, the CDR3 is TGCAGCGCCCTCGATGTCGAGCAGTACTTC. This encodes CSALDVEQYF.

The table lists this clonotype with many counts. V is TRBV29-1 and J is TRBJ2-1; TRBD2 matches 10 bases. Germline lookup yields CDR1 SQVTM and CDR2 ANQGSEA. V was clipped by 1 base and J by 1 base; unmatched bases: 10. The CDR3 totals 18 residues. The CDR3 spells CSVEVGLAGALSYNEQFF. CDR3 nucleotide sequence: TGCAGCGTTGAAGTCGGGCTAGCGGGAGCTCTTTCCTACAATGAGCAGTTCTTC.

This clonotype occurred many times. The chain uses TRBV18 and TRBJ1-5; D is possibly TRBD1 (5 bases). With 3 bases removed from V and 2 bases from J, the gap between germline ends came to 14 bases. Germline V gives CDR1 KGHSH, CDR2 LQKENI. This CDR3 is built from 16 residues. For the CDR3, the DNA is TGTGCCAGCTCACCGCGGAGGGGTGAAGGCAATCAGCCCCAGCATTTT. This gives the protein CASSPRRGEGNQPQHF.

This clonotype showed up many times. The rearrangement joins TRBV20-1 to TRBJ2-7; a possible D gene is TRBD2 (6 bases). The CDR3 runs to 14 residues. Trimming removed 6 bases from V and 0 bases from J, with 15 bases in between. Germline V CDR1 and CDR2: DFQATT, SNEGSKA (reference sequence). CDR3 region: CSALGTFPSYEQYF. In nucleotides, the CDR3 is TGCAGTGCCCTGGGGACTTTTCCCTCCTACGAGCAGTACTTC.

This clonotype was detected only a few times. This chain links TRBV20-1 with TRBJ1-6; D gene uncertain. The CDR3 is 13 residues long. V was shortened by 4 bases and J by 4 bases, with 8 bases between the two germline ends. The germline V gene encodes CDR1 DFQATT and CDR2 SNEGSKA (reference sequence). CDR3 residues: CSAKRRYNSPLHF. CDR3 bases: TGCAGTGCTAAACGTAGATATAATTCACCCCTCCACTTT.

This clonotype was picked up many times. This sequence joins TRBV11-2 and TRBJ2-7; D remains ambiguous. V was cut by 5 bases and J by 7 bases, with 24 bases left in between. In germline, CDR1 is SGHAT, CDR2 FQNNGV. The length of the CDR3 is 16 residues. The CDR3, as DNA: TGTGCCAGCAGCCCACCGGCGGCAGCTCCCCTAAGAGAGCAGTACTTC. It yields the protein CASSPPAAAPLREQYF. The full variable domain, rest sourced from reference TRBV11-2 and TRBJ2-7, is EAGVAQSPRYKIIEKRQSVAFWCNPISGHATLYWYQQILGQGPKLLIQFQNNGVVDDSQLPKDRFSAERLKGVDSTLKIQPAKLEDSAVYLCASSPPAAAPLREQYFGPGTRLTVT.

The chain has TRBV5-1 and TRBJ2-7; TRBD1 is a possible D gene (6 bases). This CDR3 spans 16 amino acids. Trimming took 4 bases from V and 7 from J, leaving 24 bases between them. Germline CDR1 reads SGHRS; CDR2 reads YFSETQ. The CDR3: CASSTTVGHAIREQYF. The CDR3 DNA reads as TGCGCCAGCAGCACCACCGTGGGACATGCAATAAGGGAGCAGTACTTC.

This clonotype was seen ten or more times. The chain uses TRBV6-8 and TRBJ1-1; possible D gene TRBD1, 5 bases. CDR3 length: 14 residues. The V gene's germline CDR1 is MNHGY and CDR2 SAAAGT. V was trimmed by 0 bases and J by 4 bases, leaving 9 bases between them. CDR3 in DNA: TGTGCCAGCAGTTACTCGGCAGACAGCACTGAAGCTTTCTTT. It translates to CASSYSADSTEAFF.

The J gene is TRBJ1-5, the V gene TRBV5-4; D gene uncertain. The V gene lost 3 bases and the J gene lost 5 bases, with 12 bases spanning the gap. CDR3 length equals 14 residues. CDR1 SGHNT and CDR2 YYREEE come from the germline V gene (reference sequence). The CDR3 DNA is TGTGCCAGCAGCTCCGAGGGTACCGATCAGCCCCAGCATTTT. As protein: CASSSEGTDQPQHF. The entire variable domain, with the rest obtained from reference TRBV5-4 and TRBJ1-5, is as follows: ETGVTQSPTHLIKTRGQQVTLRCSSQSGHNTVSWYQQALGQGPQFIFQYYREEENGRGNFPPRFSGLQFPNYSSELNVNALELDDSALYLCASSSEGTDQPQHFGDGTRLSIL.

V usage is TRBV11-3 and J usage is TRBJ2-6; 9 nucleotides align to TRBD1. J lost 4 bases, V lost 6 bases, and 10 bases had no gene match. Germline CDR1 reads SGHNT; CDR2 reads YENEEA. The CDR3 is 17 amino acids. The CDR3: CASSPRDRASGANVLTF. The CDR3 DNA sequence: TGTGCCAGCAGTCCCCGGGACAGGGCCTCCGGGGCCAACGTCCTGACTTTC.

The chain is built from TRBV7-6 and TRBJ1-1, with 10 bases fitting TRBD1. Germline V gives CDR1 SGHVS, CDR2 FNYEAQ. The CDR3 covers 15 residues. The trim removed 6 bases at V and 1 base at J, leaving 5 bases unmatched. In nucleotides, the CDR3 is TGTGCCAGCAGTTCTCGACAGGGGGCGAACACTGAAGCTTTCTTT. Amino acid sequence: CASSSRQGANTEAFF.

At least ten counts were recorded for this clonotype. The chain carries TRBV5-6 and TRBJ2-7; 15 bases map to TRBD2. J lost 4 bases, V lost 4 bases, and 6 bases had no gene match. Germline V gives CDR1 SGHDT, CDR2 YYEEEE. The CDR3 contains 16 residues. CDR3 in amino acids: CASSRTGTSGRYEQYF. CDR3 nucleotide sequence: TGTGCCAGCAGCCGTACCGGGACTAGCGGGAGGTACGAGCAGTACTTC.

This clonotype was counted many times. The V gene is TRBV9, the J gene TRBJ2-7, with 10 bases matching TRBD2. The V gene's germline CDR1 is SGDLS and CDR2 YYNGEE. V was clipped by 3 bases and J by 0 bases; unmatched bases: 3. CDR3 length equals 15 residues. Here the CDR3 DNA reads TGTGCCAGCAGCGCCCGGACTAGCGGCTCCTACGAGCAGTACTTC. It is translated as CASSARTSGSYEQYF. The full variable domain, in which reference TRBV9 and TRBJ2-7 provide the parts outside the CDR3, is DSGVTQTPKHLITATGQRVTLRCSPRSGDLSVYWYQQSLDQGLQFLIQYYNGEERAKGNILERFSAQQFPDLHSELNLSSLELGDSALYFCASSARTSGSYEQYFGPGTRLTVT.

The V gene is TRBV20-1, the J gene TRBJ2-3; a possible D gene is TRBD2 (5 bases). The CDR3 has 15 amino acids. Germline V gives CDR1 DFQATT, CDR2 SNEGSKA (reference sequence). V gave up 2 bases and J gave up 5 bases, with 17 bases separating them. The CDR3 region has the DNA TGCAGTGCTAGACCCCGGGAAAGTTGGGTAGATACGCAGTATTTT. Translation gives CSARPRESWVDTQYF.

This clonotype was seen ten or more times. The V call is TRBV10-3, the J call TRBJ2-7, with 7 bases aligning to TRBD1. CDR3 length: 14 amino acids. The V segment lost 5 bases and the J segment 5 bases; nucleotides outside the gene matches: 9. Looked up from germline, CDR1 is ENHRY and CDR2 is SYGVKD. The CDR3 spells CAISQLAQGNEQYF. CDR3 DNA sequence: TGTGCCATCAGTCAACTCGCACAGGGGAACGAGCAGTACTTC.

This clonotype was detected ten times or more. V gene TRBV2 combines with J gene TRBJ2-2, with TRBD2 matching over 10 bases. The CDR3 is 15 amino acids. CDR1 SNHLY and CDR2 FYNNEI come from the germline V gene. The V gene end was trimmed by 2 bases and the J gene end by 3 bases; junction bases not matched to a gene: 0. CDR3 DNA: TGTGCCAGCAGTGAACTAGCGGGAGACACCGGGGAGCTGTTTTTT. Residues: CASSELAGDTGELFF.

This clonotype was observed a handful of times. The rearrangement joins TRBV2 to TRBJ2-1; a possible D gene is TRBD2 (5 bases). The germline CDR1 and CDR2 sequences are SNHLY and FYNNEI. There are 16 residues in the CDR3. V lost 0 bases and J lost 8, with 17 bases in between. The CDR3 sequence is CASSEALLGSAYEQFF. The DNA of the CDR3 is TGTGCCAGCAGTGAAGCGCTCCTAGGGAGCGCATATGAGCAGTTCTTC.

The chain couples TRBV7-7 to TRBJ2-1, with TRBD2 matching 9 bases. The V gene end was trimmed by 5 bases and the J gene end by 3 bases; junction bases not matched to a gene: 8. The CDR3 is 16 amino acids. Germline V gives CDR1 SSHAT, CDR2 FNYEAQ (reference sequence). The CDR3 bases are TGTGCCAGCAGCCCGCGGCGGGGGGGAGGCTACAATGAGCAGTTCTTC. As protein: CASSPRRGGGYNEQFF.